A single sample is the source of the 13 T cell receptor beta chains below, sequenced in a study of blood T cell repertoires in COVID-19. The table came from immunoSEQ multiplex PCR; TCRdb's copy has only in-frame clones and leaves some out. This table holds just under 150,000 clones, roughly 90% found once. Sample: peripheral blood. The source of these receptors is a human donor in a cohort sampled during active COVID-19.

The rearrangement uses TRBV10-3 and TRBJ2-3, with D perhaps TRBD2 (7 bases). The V and J ends lost 3 bases and 0 bases respectively, with 10 bases between them. This CDR3 spans 15 amino acids. The germline gives CDR1 ENHRY, CDR2 SYGVKD. CDR3 loop: CAISDGGGSTDTQYF. CDR3 DNA: TGTGCCATCAGTGATGGGGGGGGCAGCACAGATACGCAGTATTTT.

The V gene is TRBV6-2 or TRBV6-3, the J gene TRBJ1-2; 9 positions agree with TRBD1. V trimming: 0 bases; J trimming: 4 bases; junction bases outside the gene matches: 6. The CDR3 runs to 16 residues. Per the germline V gene, CDR1 is MNHEY and CDR2 is SVGEGT. CDR3 sequence: CASSYSRDRVGYGYTF. CDR3 nucleotide sequence: TGTGCCAGCAGTTACTCCCGGGACAGGGTGGGCTATGGCTACACCTTC.

V gene TRBV9 combines with J gene TRBJ2-2; the D is unclear. The germline V and J ends were trimmed by 3 bases and 8 bases, with 8 bases remaining between them. The germline CDR1 and CDR2 sequences are SGDLS and YYNGEE. The CDR3 is 12 amino acids. The chain's CDR3 is CASSGLWGELFF. As DNA, the CDR3 is TGTGCCAGCAGCGGACTTTGGGGGGAGCTGTTTTTT. The whole variable domain, filled in from reference TRBV9 and TRBJ2-2, reads DSGVTQTPKHLITATGQRVTLRCSPRSGDLSVYWYQQSLDQGLQFLIQYYNGEERAKGNILERFSAQQFPDLHSELNLSSLELGDSALYFCASSGLWGELFFGEGSRLTVL.

This clone appeared once. CDR3 residues: CASSEPGQGLNTEAFF. Written as DNA, the CDR3 is TGTGCCAGCAGCGAACCGGGACAGGGCCTGAACACTGAAGCTTTCTTT. The gene calls are TRBV2 and TRBJ1-1; TRBD1 aligns across 9 bases. Germline assignment: CDR1 SNHLY and CDR2 FYNNEI. The V and J ends lost 6 bases and 0 bases, in that order; junction bases with no gene match: 8. CDR3 length: 16 amino acids.

J is TRBJ2-2 and V is TRBV6-1; no reliable D call. The CDR3 is 14 residues long. V was shortened by 0 bases and J by 6 bases, with 8 bases between the two germline ends. The germline CDR1 and CDR2 sequences are MNHNS and SASEGT. CDR3 DNA: TGTGCCAGCAGTGAAGCCCACAGTCCCGGGGAGCTGTTTTTT. This encodes CASSEAHSPGELFF.

V is TRBV6-5 and J is TRBJ1-1; the D gene is possibly TRBD1 (5 bases). This CDR3 has 14 residues. The V and J ends lost 7 bases and 7 bases respectively, with 19 bases between them. From germline, CDR1 is MNHEY and CDR2 SVGAGI. CDR3 residues: CASINWGVSFEAFF. CDR3 nucleotides: TGTGCCAGCATAAATTGGGGGGTATCCTTTGAAGCTTTCTTT.

This rearrangement joins TRBV30 to TRBJ2-7, with 7 bases fitting TRBD1. V was clipped by 2 bases and J by 4 bases; unmatched bases: 8. Germline assignment: CDR1 GTSNPN and CDR2 SVGIG (reference sequence). This CDR3 is 14 amino acids long. The CDR3: CAWSLGQAGYEQYF. CDR3 DNA: TGTGCCTGGAGTTTAGGACAGGCAGGTTACGAGCAGTACTTC.

This chain joins TRBV27 and TRBJ1-1; TRBD1 aligns across 11 bases. CDR3 length equals 14 residues. The ends lost 4 bases at V and 5 bases at J; junction bases unmatched: 3. Per the germline V gene, CDR1 is MNHEY and CDR2 is SMNVEV (reference sequence). CDR3 protein: CASSWDRGYTEAFF. The CDR3 nucleotides read TGTGCCAGCAGTTGGGACAGGGGGTATACTGAAGCTTTCTTT.

This CDR3 is CASSTTGTGSTEAFF. The DNA for the CDR3 is TGCGCCAGCAGCACTACCGGGACAGGGAGCACTGAAGCTTTCTTT. The V call is TRBV5-1, the J call TRBJ1-1, with 9 bases fitting TRBD1. CDR1 SGHRS and CDR2 YFSETQ come from the germline V gene. This CDR3 has 15 residues. With 4 bases clipped from V and 4 bases from J, the junction kept 8 bases outside the gene matches.

This clone was seen once. This chain joins TRBV4-1 and TRBJ2-3, with 11 nucleotides matching TRBD2. Trimming removed 1 base from V and 1 base from J; junction bases left unmatched: 7. The V gene's germline CDR1 is MGHRA and CDR2 YSYEKL. CDR3 length: 18 amino acids. The CDR3 is CASSQGLAGGWGTDTQYF. CDR3 coding DNA: TGCGCCAGCAGCCAAGGGCTAGCGGGGGGTTGGGGCACAGATACGCAGTATTTT.

The genes are TRBV5-1 and TRBJ2-5, with 15 bases matching TRBD2. CDR3 length equals 18 residues. The V gene's germline CDR1 is SGHRS and CDR2 YFSETQ. The V and J ends lost 1 base and 0 bases, in that order; junction bases with no gene match: 4. The CDR3, as DNA: TGCGCCAGCAGCTTGACCGGGACTAGCGGGGGGTACCAAGAGACCCAGTACTTC. This sequence encodes CASSLTGTSGGYQETQYF.

The CDR3 region is CATRAENFYGYTF. The CDR3, as DNA: TGCGCCACGCGGGCAGAAAATTTCTATGGCTACACCTTC. This sequence joins TRBV10-2 and TRBJ1-2; D gene uncertain. CDR3 length equals 13 residues. Germline CDR1 WSHSY, CDR2 SAAADI. The V end was cut by 10 bases, the J end by 4 bases, with 16 bases between.

V usage is TRBV27 and J usage is TRBJ1-5; 7 bases map to TRBD1. CDR1 MNHEY and CDR2 SMNVEV come from the germline V gene (reference sequence). Trimming removed 2 bases from V and 5 bases from J; junction bases left unmatched: 0. The length of the CDR3 is 13 residues. The CDR3 region has the DNA TGTGCCAGCAGTTTAGACAGGGATCAGCCCCAGCATTTT. This translates into CASSLDRDQPQHF.